Listed below are T cell receptor beta chains from one sample, sequenced in a study of cytomegalovirus exposure and HLA in healthy donors. TCRdb keeps only in-frame clones here, not all; method: immunoSEQ multiplex PCR. The table shows under 200,000 clones, with 84% occurring only once. The source material was PBMCs. The receptors derive from a man aged 25 to 45 in good health and CMV-seronegative. CDR3s include the opening cysteine and the closing phenylalanine or tryptophan. Each record gives: clone size, J gene, V gene, CDR3 protein. The size of a clone is reported for some rows only, either as once, few or many, or as a class for expanded clones.

abundance: -
j_gene: TRBJ1-5
v_gene: TRBV2
CDR3aa: CASSGTGTNQPQHF

abundance: -
j_gene: TRBJ2-5
v_gene: TRBV5-1
CDR3aa: CASSLQVQETQYF

abundance: once
j_gene: TRBJ1-6
v_gene: TRBV6-5
CDR3aa: CASSYSQGYNSPLHF

abundance: -
j_gene: TRBJ2-1
v_gene: TRBV18
CDR3aa: CASSPPRLMSGYNEQFF

abundance: -
j_gene: TRBJ2-1
v_gene: TRBV6-1
CDR3aa: CASRGRTGRNEQFF

abundance: once
j_gene: TRBJ1-5
v_gene: TRBV30
CDR3aa: CAWGTGSNQPQHF

abundance: -
j_gene: -
v_gene: TRBV28
CDR3aa: CASSLQTAYEQYF

abundance: -
j_gene: TRBJ2-7
v_gene: TRBV5-1
CDR3aa: CASSPSGSPTYEQYF

abundance: -
j_gene: TRBJ1-3
v_gene: TRBV6-5
CDR3aa: CASSYSQGNTIYF

abundance: -
j_gene: TRBJ2-3
v_gene: TRBV28
CDR3aa: CASSFRGKWGDTQYF

abundance: -
j_gene: TRBJ2-5
v_gene: TRBV7-8
CDR3aa: CASSLGVAGGPETQYF

abundance: -
j_gene: TRBJ2-3
v_gene: TRBV9
CDR3aa: CASSSLAGQTDTQYF

abundance: -
j_gene: TRBJ1-2
v_gene: TRBV5-6
CDR3aa: CASSLDRGAYGYTF

abundance: -
j_gene: TRBJ2-1
v_gene: TRBV2
CDR3aa: CASSDTAYNEQFF

abundance: -
j_gene: TRBJ2-2
v_gene: TRBV5-4
CDR3aa: CASSLLAGNPGELFF

abundance: -
j_gene: TRBJ1-6
v_gene: TRBV30
CDR3aa: CAWRRELNSPLHF

abundance: -
j_gene: TRBJ1-1
v_gene: TRBV6-5
CDR3aa: CASSVTGQLNTEAFF

abundance: -
j_gene: TRBJ1-1
v_gene: TRBV19
CDR3aa: CASITEPGATEAFF

abundance: -
j_gene: TRBJ2-3
v_gene: TRBV18
CDR3aa: CASSPLAGGSTDTQYF

abundance: -
j_gene: TRBJ1-1
v_gene: TRBV2
CDR3aa: CAPRAGPAFF

abundance: -
j_gene: TRBJ1-1
v_gene: TRBV5-6
CDR3aa: CASSLERGSNTEAFF

abundance: -
j_gene: TRBJ2-7
v_gene: TRBV7-9
CDR3aa: CASSAGANGSPYEQYF

abundance: once
j_gene: TRBJ2-1
v_gene: TRBV27
CDR3aa: CASSLGTGPYNEQFF

abundance: -
j_gene: TRBJ2-7
v_gene: TRBV7-9
CDR3aa: CASSLAAGNTYEQYF

abundance: once
j_gene: TRBJ2-7
v_gene: TRBV5-1
CDR3aa: CASSPPATGDFSYEQYF

abundance: -
j_gene: TRBJ1-5
v_gene: TRBV30
CDR3aa: CAWSVQTGSQPQHF

abundance: -
j_gene: TRBJ2-5
v_gene: TRBV28
CDR3aa: CASSSTGMGETQYF

abundance: once
j_gene: TRBJ2-5
v_gene: TRBV2
CDR3aa: CASILFLTSGAQETQYF

abundance: -
j_gene: TRBJ1-4
v_gene: TRBV30
CDR3aa: CAWRDFLNRGEKLFF

abundance: -
j_gene: TRBJ1-2
v_gene: TRBV2
CDR3aa: CAKGDGYGYTF

abundance: -
j_gene: TRBJ1-2
v_gene: TRBV13
CDR3aa: CASSLRRQANYGYTF

abundance: once
j_gene: TRBJ1-5
v_gene: TRBV28
CDR3aa: CASEGTGPFSNQPQHF

abundance: -
j_gene: TRBJ1-2
v_gene: TRBV27
CDR3aa: CASRKQGNYGYTF

abundance: -
j_gene: TRBJ1-2
v_gene: TRBV6-5
CDR3aa: CASGYRGRGYTF

abundance: -
j_gene: TRBJ1-2
v_gene: TRBV10-3
CDR3aa: CAIRGTDYGYTF

abundance: once
j_gene: TRBJ2-7
v_gene: TRBV7-9
CDR3aa: CASSLVGGGQGFYEQYF

abundance: few
j_gene: TRBJ2-5
v_gene: TRBV19
CDR3aa: CASSSPLAGGRGGRETQYF

abundance: -
j_gene: TRBJ2-6
v_gene: TRBV7-3
CDR3aa: CASSPGSGANVLTF

abundance: once
j_gene: TRBJ2-3
v_gene: TRBV14
CDR3aa: CASSLRLAGGTDTQYF

abundance: -
j_gene: TRBJ2-1
v_gene: TRBV4-2
CDR3aa: CASSQRGRRTSGEPLGEQFF

abundance: -
j_gene: TRBJ1-1
v_gene: TRBV6-5
CDR3aa: CASSYSGGERDTEAFF

abundance: -
j_gene: TRBJ1-5
v_gene: TRBV7-9
CDR3aa: CASSQGQGYPQPQHF

abundance: -
j_gene: TRBJ2-5
v_gene: TRBV11-3
CDR3aa: CASSPGDQETQYF

abundance: few
j_gene: TRBJ2-1
v_gene: TRBV6-5
CDR3aa: CASSYLTSGYNEQFF

abundance: -
j_gene: TRBJ2-1
v_gene: TRBV5-1
CDR3aa: CASSPSLAGGYNEQFF

abundance: -
j_gene: TRBJ2-7
v_gene: TRBV14
CDR3aa: CASSHGGFRSEQYF